The clone carrying this T cell receptor (beta chain) has only one observation. V gave up 10 bases and J gave up 8 bases, with 12 bases separating them. This CDR3 is built from 12 residues. Germline CDR1 reads WSHSY; CDR2 reads SAAADI. The data originate from a study of shared clonotypes between healthy human individuals. Study as a whole: Per-donor plates numbered three CD4 naive, three CD4 memory, two CD8 naive and one CD8 memory.

The table came from immunoSEQ multiplex PCR; TCRdb's copy has only in-frame clones and leaves some out. The sample lists a few million clones; under 97% were seen once. The clonotype comes from a man younger than 35 in good health. The chain links TRBV10-2 to TRBJ1-6, with unresolved D. The material sequenced was naive CD4+ T cells sorted from blood. Subset noted: CD45RA+ positively selected. CDR3 in amino acids: CATLMGDSPLHF. CDR3 nucleotide sequence: TGCGCCACATTGATGGGAGATTCACCCCTCCACTTT.